The 23 T cell receptor beta chains in this list originate from one sample, sequenced in a study of CXCR3-negative and CXCR3-positive naive CD8 T cells. Study conclusions and caveats: Hydrophobicity was higher for TRB CDR3s found in CXCR3-positive naive cells than in CXCR3-negative naive cells.

Which antigens these TCRs recognize remains unknown. 5' RACE with UMI labels generated the TRB cDNA libraries. TCRdb reprocessed the 5' RACE reads, with one entry per CDR3 protein and no DNA. The sample holds around 61,000 distinct CDR3 sequences. Sequencing used naive CXCR3+ CD8+ T cells from blood. Subset reported: CD45RO-CCR7+CD27+CD95- naive CD8+ T cells expressing CXCR3 (TNR3+). All receptors derive from a human donor in good health. Some clones in this sample may be carry-over from other donors' samples.

The chain's CDR3 is CASSLGGTGVFNSPLHF. The rearrangement uses TRBV7-3 and TRBJ1-6; TCRdb proposes TRBD1, but this gene call is untestable without DNA. CDR3 length: 17 residues. The germline CDR1 and CDR2 sequences are SGHTA and FQGTGA.

V and J are TRBV15 and TRBJ2-7; TCRdb gives TRBD2 as the D gene, but with no DNA this cannot be confirmed. The CDR3 length is 16 residues. Germline CDR1 and CDR2: LNHNV and YYDKDF (reference sequence). This CDR3 is CATSRGPRGVTYEQYF.

The chain has TRBV27 and TRBJ2-3; the TCRdb D gene call, TRBD1, has no DNA to confirm it. CDR1 MNHEY and CDR2 SMNVEV come from the germline V gene (reference sequence). The length of the CDR3 is 14 residues. CDR3 in amino acids: CASSSGQGEDTQYF.

V usage is TRBV29-1 and J usage is TRBJ2-1; TCRdb lists TRBD1, though no DNA is available to test this call. The germline gives CDR1 SQVTM, CDR2 ANQGSEA. CDR3 length: 14 amino acids. CDR3 sequence reads: CSVCQGADYNEQFF.

The gene calls are TRBV29-1 and TRBJ2-7; no DNA is available, so the TRBD2 call from TCRdb remains unchecked. Germline values: CDR1 SQVTM, CDR2 ANQGSEA. There are 13 residues in the CDR3. CDR3 in amino acids: CSAATSSSYEQYF.

The gene calls are TRBV2 and TRBJ2-7; TCRdb outputs TRBD1, but without DNA this stays unchecked. Germline V gene data show CDR1 as SNHLY and CDR2 as FYNNEI. The CDR3 contains 13 residues. CDR3 loop: CASSETGSYEQYF.

This rearrangement joins TRBV7-9 to TRBJ1-2; the D call from TCRdb, TRBD1, cannot be confirmed without DNA. From germline, CDR1 is SEHNR and CDR2 FQNEAQ (reference sequence). This CDR3 has 14 residues. CDR3 loop: CASSLRDRDYGYTF.

The J gene is TRBJ2-3, the V gene TRBV6-2 or TRBV6-3; the D call from TCRdb, TRBD2, cannot be confirmed without DNA. Per germline, CDR1 MNHEY and CDR2 SVGEGT. This CDR3 is 20 amino acids long. Here the CDR3 reads CASITATSGGRTERTDTQYF.

The chain couples TRBV7-9 to TRBJ1-4. The CDR3 extends over 11 amino acids. CDR1 and CDR2 from the germline V gene are SEHNR and FQNEAQ (reference sequence). This CDR3 reads CASSLYESHFF. The full variable domain, with the rest looked up from reference TRBV7-9 and TRBJ1-4, is DTGVSQNPRHKITKRGQNVTFRCDPISEHNRLYWYRQTLGQGPEFLTYFQNEAQLEKSRLLSDRFSAERPKGSFSTLEIQRTEQGDSAMYLCASSLYESHFFGSGTQLSVL.

The V gene is TRBV7-9, the J gene TRBJ1-4; TCRdb indicates TRBD1, and absent DNA this call remains unverified. Germline CDR1 SEHNR, CDR2 FQNEAQ (reference sequence). The CDR3 is 14 amino acids. The CDR3 is CASSQGATNEKLFF. The full variable domain, completed using reference TRBV7-9 and TRBJ1-4, is DTGVSQNPRHKITKRGQNVTFRCDPISEHNRLYWYRQTLGQGPEFLTYFQNEAQLEKSRLLSDRFSAERPKGSFSTLEIQRTEQGDSAMYLCASSQGATNEKLFFGSGTQLSVL.

The rearrangement links TRBV4-2 to TRBJ2-1; TCRdb returns TRBD2, unconfirmable since there is no DNA. The germline CDR1 and CDR2 sequences are LGHNA and YNFKEQ. The CDR3 totals 14 residues. The CDR3 here is CASSQGTSYNEQFF.

This chain uses TRBV5-1 with TRBJ2-2; lacking DNA, the TRBD1 call made by TCRdb goes unchecked. The CDR3 has 14 residues. Per germline, CDR1 SGHRS and CDR2 YFSETQ. The CDR3 protein is CASSLGQGSGELFF.

The chain combines TRBV5-1 with TRBJ2-1. There are 14 residues in the CDR3. Germline V gene lookup returns CDR1 SGHRS and CDR2 YFSETQ. Here the CDR3 reads CASSLGAALNEQFF.

The chain couples TRBV20-1 to TRBJ1-1; without DNA, the TCRdb call of TRBD1 cannot be checked. Looked up from germline, CDR1 is DFQATT and CDR2 is SNEGSKA (reference sequence). This CDR3 is built from 13 residues. The CDR3 region is CSAGQGDGTEAFF.

V is TRBV7-9 and J is TRBJ2-7. Germline V gene lookup returns CDR1 SEHNR and CDR2 FQNEAQ (reference sequence). The CDR3 consists of 13 residues. This chain's CDR3 is CASSPQPDYEQYF.

The V and J genes are TRBV7-6 and TRBJ1-1; TCRdb selects TRBD1, and the lack of DNA leaves this call unchecked. The CDR3 sequence is 13 residues long. Germline-derived CDR1 and CDR2 are SGHVS and FNYEAQ. CDR3 residues: CASSRTGGTEAFF.

The rearrangement uses TRBV4-1 and TRBJ2-5; TCRdb indicates TRBD1, and absent DNA this call remains unverified. Germline lookup yields CDR1 MGHRA and CDR2 YSYEKL. There are 17 residues in the CDR3. Here the CDR3 reads CASSHDTTGHLQETQYF.

The genes are TRBV29-1 and TRBJ2-5; TCRdb's D gene call, TRBD2, goes unchecked for lack of DNA. This CDR3 contains 12 residues. Germline V gene sequence: CDR1 SQVTM, CDR2 ANQGSEA. CDR3 loop: CSGDLPQETQYF.

V usage is TRBV5-1 and J usage is TRBJ2-1. Germline V gene lookup returns CDR1 SGHRS and CDR2 YFSETQ. This CDR3 is 14 amino acids long. CDR3 sequence: CASSLVWSYNEQFF.

The chain employs TRBV29-1 and TRBJ2-7. The CDR3 length is 13 residues. Germline V CDR1 and CDR2: SQVTM, ANQGSEA. The CDR3 spells CSVSSTEIYEQYF.

The CDR3 region is CASSQRDTYEQYF. The chain combines TRBV4-1 with TRBJ2-7; TCRdb gives TRBD1 as the D gene, but with no DNA this cannot be confirmed. From germline, CDR1 is MGHRA and CDR2 YSYEKL. The CDR3 contains 13 residues.

The gene calls are TRBV19 and TRBJ2-7. CDR1 is LNHDA, CDR2 SQIVND, per germline (reference sequence). CDR3 length: 14 residues. The CDR3 loop reads CASSIVGGSYEQYF.

The genes are TRBV12-3 or TRBV12-4 and TRBJ2-1; TCRdb's assignment of TRBD1 cannot be checked, as there is no DNA. The CDR3 contains 16 residues. The CDR3 loop is CASSLEGDSSYNEQFF.